This T cell receptor beta chain was retrieved from a study of cytomegalovirus exposure and HLA in healthy donors. Study as a whole: Falling in the Caucasian-associated ancestry cluster were about four fifths of some 400 genotyped donors. Findings of the study overall: Fewer N-insertions (relative to the 666-donor mean) were reportedly seen in an Asian-associated ancestry cluster in a later analysis.

To note about this clone: Its specificity is not known.

Primers included in the PCR were 60 Vbeta and 13 Jbeta primers. The repertoire was sequenced with immunoSEQ multiplex PCR; TCRdb's copy has only in-frame clones and lacks some. In the table there are 90,000 to 120,000 clones, 73% of which are singletons. While unrecorded immune exposures were likely, the donors were nominally healthy when sampled. Sample: PBMCs. This TCR was recovered from a young man in good health and CMV-seronegative.

In DNA form, the CDR3 reads TGTGCCAGCAGCTGGGACAGGGATACGCAGTATTTT. It yields the protein CASSWDRDTQYF. The chain joins TRBV5-4 to TRBJ2-3; TRBD1 matches 8 bases. The CDR3 runs 12 residues. The trim removed 3 bases at V and 6 bases at J, leaving 0 bases unmatched. Germline V gene data show CDR1 as SGHNT and CDR2 as YYREEE (reference sequence).